This T cell receptor (beta chain) stems from a study of CD8+CD57+ T cells in acquired aplastic anemia. Overall study context: On average, sorted CD4+ and CD8+ cells gave 3 to 3.5 ug of DNA. Mean read depth for CD4+ cells from healthy donors was 9 million to 13 million.

The CDR3 extends over 14 amino acids. Germline loops: CDR1 ENHRY, CDR2 SYGVKD. J lost 2 bases, V lost 7 bases, and 4 bases had no gene match. Genomic DNA templated the TCR beta VDJ and CDR3 profiling. TCRdb processed the reads anew with MiXCR; each CDR3 protein has one entry. The sample lists some 68,000 distinct CDR3 sequences, approximately 54% seen once, with approximately 8.3% in the top ten. Turning to this clonotype: Its antigen is currently unknown.

Study-level points and caveats: No significant difference in CD8+ Simpson's diversity was found between patients and controls. Patients had fewer than 35 CD8+ CDR3 sequences in common with controls (the shared set).

The sample consisted of sorted CD4+, CD8+, or CD8+CD57+ T cells (not recorded which) from PBMCs. This sequence originates from a human donor in good health, serving as a control. The chain is built from TRBV10-3 and TRBJ2-2; 7 nucleotides line up with TRBD1. CDR3 residues: CAINRGVNTGELFF. CDR3 bases: TGTGCCATCAACAGGGGAGTTAACACCGGGGAGCTGTTTTTT.